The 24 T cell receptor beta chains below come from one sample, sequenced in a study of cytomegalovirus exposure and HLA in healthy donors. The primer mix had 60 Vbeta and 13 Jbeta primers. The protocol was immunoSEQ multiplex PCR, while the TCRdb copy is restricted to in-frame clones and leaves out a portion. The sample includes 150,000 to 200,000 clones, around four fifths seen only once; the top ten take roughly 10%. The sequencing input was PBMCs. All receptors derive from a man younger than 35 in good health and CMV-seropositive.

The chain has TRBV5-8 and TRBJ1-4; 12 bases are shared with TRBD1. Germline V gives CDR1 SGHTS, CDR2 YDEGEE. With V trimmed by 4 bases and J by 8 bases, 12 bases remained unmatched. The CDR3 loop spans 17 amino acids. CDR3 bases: TGTGCCAGCAGCCCCGGGACAGGGGGCGCCTTAGACGAAAAACTGTTTTTT. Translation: CASSPGTGGALDEKLFF.

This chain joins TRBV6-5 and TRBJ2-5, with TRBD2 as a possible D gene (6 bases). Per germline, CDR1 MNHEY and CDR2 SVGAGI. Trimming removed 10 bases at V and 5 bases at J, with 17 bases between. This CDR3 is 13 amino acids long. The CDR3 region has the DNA TGTGCCACCGCGTTTCTGGAGGGGGAGACCCAGTACTTC. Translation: CATAFLEGETQYF.

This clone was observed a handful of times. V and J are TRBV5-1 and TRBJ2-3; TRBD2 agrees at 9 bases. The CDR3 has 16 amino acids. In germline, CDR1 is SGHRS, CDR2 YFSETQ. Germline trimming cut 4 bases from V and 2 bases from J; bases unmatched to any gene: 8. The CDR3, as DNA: TGCGCCAGCAGCGGGAGACTAGCGGAAGACACAGATACGCAGTATTTT. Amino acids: CASSGRLAEDTDTQYF.

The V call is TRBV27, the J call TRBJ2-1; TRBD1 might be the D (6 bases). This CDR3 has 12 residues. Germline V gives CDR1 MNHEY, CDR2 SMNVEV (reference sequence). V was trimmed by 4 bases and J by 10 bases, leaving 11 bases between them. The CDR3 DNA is TGTGCCAGCAGTTCAATTGACAGGGAGCAGTTCTTC. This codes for CASSSIDREQFF.

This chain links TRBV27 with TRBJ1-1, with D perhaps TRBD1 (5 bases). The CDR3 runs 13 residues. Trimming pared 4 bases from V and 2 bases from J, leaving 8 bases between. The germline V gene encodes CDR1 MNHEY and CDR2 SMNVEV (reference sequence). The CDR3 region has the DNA TGTGCCAGCAGTTACAGGATAAACACTGAAGCTTTCTTT. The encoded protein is CASSYRINTEAFF.

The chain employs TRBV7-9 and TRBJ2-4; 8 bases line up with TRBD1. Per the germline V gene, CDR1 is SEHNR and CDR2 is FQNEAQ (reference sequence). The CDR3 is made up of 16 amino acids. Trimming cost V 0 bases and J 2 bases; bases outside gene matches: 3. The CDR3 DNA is TGTGCCAGCAGCTTAGCGACAGGGGCTACCAAAAACATTCAGTACTTC. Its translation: CASSLATGATKNIQYF.

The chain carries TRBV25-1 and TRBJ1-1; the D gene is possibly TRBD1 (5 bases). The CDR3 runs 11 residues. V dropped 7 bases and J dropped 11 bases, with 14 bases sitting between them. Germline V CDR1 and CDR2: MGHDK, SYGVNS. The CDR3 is CASTTQGDAFF. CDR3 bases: TGTGCCAGCACAACGCAGGGTGATGCTTTCTTT.

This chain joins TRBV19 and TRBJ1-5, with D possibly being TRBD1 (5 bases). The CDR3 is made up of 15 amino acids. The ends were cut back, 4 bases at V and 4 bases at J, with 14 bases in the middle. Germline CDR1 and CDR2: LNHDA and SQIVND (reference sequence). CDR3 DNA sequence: TGTGCCAGTAGTAGCTTCGACAGTATAAATCAGCCCCAGCATTTT. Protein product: CASSSFDSINQPQHF. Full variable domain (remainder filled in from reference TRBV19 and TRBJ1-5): DGGITQSPKYLFRKEGQNVTLSCEQNLNHDAMYWYRQDPGQGLRLIYYSQIVNDFQKGDIAEGYSVSREKKESFPLTVTSAQKNPTAFYLCASSSFDSINQPQHFGDGTRLSIL.

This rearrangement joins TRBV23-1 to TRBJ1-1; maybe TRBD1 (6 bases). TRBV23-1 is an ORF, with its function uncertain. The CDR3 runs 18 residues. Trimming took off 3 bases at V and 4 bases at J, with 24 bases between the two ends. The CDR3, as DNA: TGCGCCAGCAGTCACCAGGACAGCGTTAATGTACGAGGCACTGAAGCTTTCTTT. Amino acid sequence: CASSHQDSVNVRGTEAFF.

CDR3 sequence: CASSQDTGDTQYF. In nucleotides, the CDR3 is TGTGCCAGCAGCCAAGATACAGGAGATACGCAGTATTTT. The gene calls are TRBV11-1 and TRBJ2-3; TRBD1 is a possible D gene (5 bases). The CDR3 consists of 13 residues. Trimming took off 5 bases at V and 5 bases at J, with 11 bases between the two ends. CDR1 is SGHAT and CDR2 is FQDESV in the germline V gene (reference sequence). The full variable domain, its missing parts supplied by reference TRBV11-1 and TRBJ2-3, is EAEVAQSPRYKITEKSQAVAFWCDPISGHATLYWYRQILGQGPELLVQFQDESVVDDSQLPKDRFSAERLKGVDSTLKIQPAELGDSAMYLCASSQDTGDTQYFGPGTRLTVL.

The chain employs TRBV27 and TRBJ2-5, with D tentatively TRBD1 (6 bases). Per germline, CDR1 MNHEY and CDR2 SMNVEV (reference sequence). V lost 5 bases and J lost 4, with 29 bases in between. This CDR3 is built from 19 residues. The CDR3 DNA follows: TGTGCCAGCAGTCCATGGACAGAGTTCTGGAGCGGACTTTCAGAGACCCAGTACTTC. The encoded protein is CASSPWTEFWSGLSETQYF.

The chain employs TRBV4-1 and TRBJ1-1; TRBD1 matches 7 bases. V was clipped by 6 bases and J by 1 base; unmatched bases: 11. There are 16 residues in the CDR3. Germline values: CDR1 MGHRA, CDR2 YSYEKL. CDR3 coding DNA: TGCGCCAGCAGACAGGGGCCCAAGACCCCGAACACTGAAGCTTTCTTT. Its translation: CASRQGPKTPNTEAFF.

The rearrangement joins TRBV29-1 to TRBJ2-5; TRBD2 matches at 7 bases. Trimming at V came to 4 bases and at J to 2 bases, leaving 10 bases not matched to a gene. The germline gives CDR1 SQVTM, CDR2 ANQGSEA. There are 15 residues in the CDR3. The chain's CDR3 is CSVAGVSGKQETQYF. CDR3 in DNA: TGCAGCGTTGCGGGTGTCAGCGGGAAGCAAGAGACCCAGTACTTC.

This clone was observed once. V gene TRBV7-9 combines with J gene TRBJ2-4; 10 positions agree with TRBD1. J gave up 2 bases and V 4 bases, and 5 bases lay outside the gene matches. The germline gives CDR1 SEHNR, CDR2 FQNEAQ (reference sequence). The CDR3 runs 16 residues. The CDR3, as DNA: TGTGCCAGCAGCTCGACAGGGGGCCTGCCCAAAAACATTCAGTACTTC. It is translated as CASSSTGGLPKNIQYF.

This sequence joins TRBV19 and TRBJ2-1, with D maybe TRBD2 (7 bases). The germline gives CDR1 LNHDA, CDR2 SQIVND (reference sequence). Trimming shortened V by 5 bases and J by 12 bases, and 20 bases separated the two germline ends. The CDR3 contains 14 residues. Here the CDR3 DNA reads TGTGCCAGTAGTGGGGGGGGGAACAGGGCGGCGCAGTTCTTC. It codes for CASSGGGNRAAQFF. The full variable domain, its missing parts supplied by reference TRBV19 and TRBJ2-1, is DGGITQSPKYLFRKEGQNVTLSCEQNLNHDAMYWYRQDPGQGLRLIYYSQIVNDFQKGDIAEGYSVSREKKESFPLTVTSAQKNPTAFYLCASSGGGNRAAQFFGPGTRLTVL.

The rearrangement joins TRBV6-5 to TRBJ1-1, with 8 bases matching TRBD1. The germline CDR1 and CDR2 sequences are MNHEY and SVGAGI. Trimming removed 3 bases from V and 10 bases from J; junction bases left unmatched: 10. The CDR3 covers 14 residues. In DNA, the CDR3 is TGTGCCAGCAGTTATGGAGGACAGGGTTCGCGAGCTTTCTTT. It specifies CASSYGGQGSRAFF.

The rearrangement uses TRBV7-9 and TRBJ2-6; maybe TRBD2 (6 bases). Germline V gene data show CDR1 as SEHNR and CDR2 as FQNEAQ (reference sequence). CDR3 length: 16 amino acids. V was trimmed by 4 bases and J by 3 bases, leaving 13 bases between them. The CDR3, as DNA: TGTGCCAGCAGCTCTATAGCGGTTGGTGGGGCCAACGTCCTGACTTTC. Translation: CASSSIAVGGANVLTF.

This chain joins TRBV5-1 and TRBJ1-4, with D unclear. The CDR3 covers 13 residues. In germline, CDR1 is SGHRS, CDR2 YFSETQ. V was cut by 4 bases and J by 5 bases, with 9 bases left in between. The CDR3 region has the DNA TGCGCCAGCAGCACTGACGGGAATGAAAAACTGTTTTTT. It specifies CASSTDGNEKLFF.

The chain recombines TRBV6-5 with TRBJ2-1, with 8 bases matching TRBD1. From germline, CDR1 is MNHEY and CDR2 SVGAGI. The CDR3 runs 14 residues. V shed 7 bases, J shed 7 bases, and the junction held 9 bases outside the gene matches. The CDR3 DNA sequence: TGTGCCAGCACCAAAAACAGGGGGTGGAATGAGCAGTTCTTC. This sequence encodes CASTKNRGWNEQFF.

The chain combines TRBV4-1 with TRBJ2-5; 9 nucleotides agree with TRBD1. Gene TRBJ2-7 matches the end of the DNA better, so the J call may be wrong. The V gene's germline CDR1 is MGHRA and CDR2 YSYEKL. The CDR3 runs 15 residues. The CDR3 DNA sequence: TGCGCCAGCAGCCAAGTGGGGGGACAGGGTTACGAGCAGTACTTC. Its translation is CASSQVGGQGYEQYF.

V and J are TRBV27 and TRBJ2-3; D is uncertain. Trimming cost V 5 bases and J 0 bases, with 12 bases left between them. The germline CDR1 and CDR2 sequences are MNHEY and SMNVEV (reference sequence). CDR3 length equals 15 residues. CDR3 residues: CASSPGSMSTDTQYF. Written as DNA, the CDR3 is TGTGCCAGCAGTCCAGGATCGATGAGCACAGATACGCAGTATTTT.

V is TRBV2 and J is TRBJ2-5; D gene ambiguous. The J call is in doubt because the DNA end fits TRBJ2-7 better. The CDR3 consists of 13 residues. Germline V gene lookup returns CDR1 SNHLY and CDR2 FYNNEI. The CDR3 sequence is CASSWAGSYEQYF. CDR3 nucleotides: TGTGCCAGCAGTTGGGCAGGCTCCTACGAGCAGTACTTC.

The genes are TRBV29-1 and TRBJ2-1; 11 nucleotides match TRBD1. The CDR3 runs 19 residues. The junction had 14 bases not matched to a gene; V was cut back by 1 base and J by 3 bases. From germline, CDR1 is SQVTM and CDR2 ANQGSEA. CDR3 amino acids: CSVEGTGGVRGPLYNEQFF. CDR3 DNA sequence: TGCAGCGTTGAAGGGACAGGGGGCGTGAGGGGACCCCTCTACAATGAGCAGTTCTTC.

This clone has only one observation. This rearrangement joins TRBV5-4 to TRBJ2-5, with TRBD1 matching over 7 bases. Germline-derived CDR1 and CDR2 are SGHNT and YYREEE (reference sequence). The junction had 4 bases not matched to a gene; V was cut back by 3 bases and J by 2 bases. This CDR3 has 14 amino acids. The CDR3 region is CASSSQGWQETQYF. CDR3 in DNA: TGTGCCAGCAGCTCACAGGGGTGGCAAGAGACCCAGTACTTC.